Listed below are T cell receptor beta chains from one sample, sequenced in a study of T cells in Graves' hyperthyroidism and ophthalmopathy. TCRdb passed the multiplex PCR reads through MiXCR, listing each CDR3 protein once. The repertoire includes around 280,000 distinct CDR3 sequences, roughly 15% of them detected once, and around 8% sits in the top ten. Specimen: blood. The receptors were gathered from a woman aged 40-49 years with Graves' hyperthyroidism. Each CDR3 is given with its conserved first and last residue. D genes are given only for firm matches. Expanded clones get a size class; other rows say once, few or many, or leave the size out.

CASGEGPMNTEAFF TGTGCCAGCGGGGAAGGACCCATGAACACTGAAGCTTTCTTT many . TRBJ1-1 TRBV2
CASRGGGLNEQFF TGTGCCAGCAGAGGAGGGGGCCTGAATGAGCAGTTCTTC few . TRBJ2-1 TRBV19
CASSLGGHTEAFF TGTGCCAGCAGCTTAGGGGGCCACACTGAAGCTTTCTTT many . TRBJ1-1 TRBV7-3
CASSALRGAYEQYF TGTGCCAGCAGTGCATTGCGGGGTGCCTACGAGCAGTACTTC many . TRBJ2-7 TRBV2
CASSTNRSYRKLFF TGTGCCAGCAGCACCAACAGGTCTTACCGAAAACTGTTTTTT . . TRBJ1-4 TRBV6-1
CASGGTGDTDTQYF TGTGCCAGCGGGGGGACAGGGGACACAGATACGCAGTATTTT . TRBD1 TRBJ2-3 TRBV6-1
CASSLGQGGLVPGELFF TGTGCCAGCAGCTTAGGACAGGGGGGACTAGTCCCCGGGGAGCTGTTTTTT few . TRBJ2-2 TRBV7-2
CASSPVYEQYF TGTGCCAGCAGTCCCGTTTACGAGCAGTACTTC many . TRBJ2-7 TRBV2
CAAGSLGETQYF TGTGCCGCCGGAAGTCTGGGAGAGACCCAGTACTTC few . TRBJ2-5 TRBV6-1
CATSDLPTTNTGELFF TGTGCCACCAGTGATTTGCCCACTACGAACACCGGGGAGCTGTTTTTT many . TRBJ2-2 TRBV24-1
CASSLRVAGDETQYF TGTGCCAGCAGCTTGCGGGTTGCAGGGGACGAGACCCAGTACTTC many . TRBJ2-5 TRBV28
CASSEPGLAGGGSYEQYF TGTGCCAGCAGCGAGCCGGGACTAGCGGGGGGGGGTTCCTACGAGCAGTACTTC . TRBD2 TRBJ2-7 TRBV9
CASSLGQGEYTDTQYF TGTGCCAGCAGCTTAGGACAGGGGGAATACACAGATACGCAGTATTTT . TRBD1 TRBJ2-3 TRBV7-9
CSAQTRDEQYF TGCAGTGCTCAAACTAGGGACGAGCAGTACTTC many . TRBJ2-7 TRBV20-1
CASSLGRANSVRDNKQFF TGTGCCAGCAGCTTAGGAAGGGCAAATAGCGTGCGGGACAATAAGCAGTTCTTC . . TRBJ2-1 TRBV11-2
CASSRSTSGLTSYNEQFF TGTGCCAGCAGCCGCTCGACTAGCGGCCTGACATCCTACAATGAGCAGTTCTTC . TRBD2 TRBJ2-1 TRBV11-2
CASSQVDTLDTIYF TGTGCCAGCAGCCAAGTAGACACTTTGGACACCATATATTTT few . TRBJ1-3 TRBV14
CASSLYRGNPTGYTF TGTGCCAGCAGCTTGTATCGGGGTAACCCTACCGGCTACACCTTC many . TRBJ1-2 TRBV5-5
CASSEMKGAGYEQYF TGTGCCAGCAGTGAAATGAAGGGGGCTGGCTACGAGCAGTACTTC once TRBD1 TRBJ2-7 TRBV28
CSVGTGAYTQYF TGCAGCGTTGGGACAGGGGCATATACGCAGTATTTT . TRBD1 TRBJ2-3 TRBV29-1
CASSRKLAGDGSDTQYF TGCGCCAGCAGCCGGAAGCTAGCGGGAGATGGTTCAGATACGCAGTATTTT . TRBD2 TRBJ2-3 TRBV4-1
CASQGSDTQYF TGTGCCAGCCAAGGGTCAGATACGCAGTATTTT many . TRBJ2-3 TRBV2
CASKPGQEPTRAFF TGTGCCAGCAAACCGGGACAGGAACCCACGCGAGCTTTCTTT few TRBD1 TRBJ1-1 TRBV28
CASSLAIRQNEKLFF TGTGCCAGCAGCTTAGCCATTAGGCAGAATGAAAAACTGTTTTTT . . TRBJ1-4 TRBV7-9
CSARDYTEAFF TGCAGTGCTAGAGATTACACTGAAGCTTTCTTT many . TRBJ1-1 TRBV20-1
CASSLAAGLNTEAFF TGTGCCAGCAGCTTAGCGGCAGGGTTGAACACTGAAGCTTTCTTT . . TRBJ1-1 TRBV7-8
CASKLEHLNSPLHF TGTGCCAGCAAACTGGAACATCTTAATTCACCCCTCCACTTT many . TRBJ1-6 TRBV27
CAIALAGGPDEQYF TGTGCCATCGCCCTAGCGGGAGGGCCCGACGAGCAGTACTTC many TRBD2 TRBJ2-7 TRBV6-1
CASSLGSGVSYEQYF TGTGCCAGCAGCTTGGGTAGCGGGGTCTCCTACGAGCAGTACTTC many TRBD2 TRBJ2-7 TRBV13
CAISRQSTDTEAFF TGTGCCATCAGTAGACAGTCAACCGACACTGAAGCTTTCTTT many . TRBJ1-1 TRBV10-3
CASSEEAEDEQYF TGTGCCAGCAGTGAAGAAGCCGAGGACGAGCAGTACTTC many . TRBJ2-7 TRBV6-1
CASSLFGSAGGPGNEQFF TGTGCCAGCAGTTTGTTTGGGTCGGCGGGAGGGCCAGGGAATGAGCAGTTCTTC . TRBD2 TRBJ2-1 TRBV28
CASSSGGIVGPSGSGTQYF TGTGCCAGCAGCTCCGGAGGTATAGTGGGCCCCAGCGGGAGCGGGACCCAGTACTTC . TRBD2 TRBJ2-5 TRBV7-9
CASSLFVSGARSYEQYF TGTGCCAGCAGTTTATTCGTTAGCGGTGCACGGTCCTACGAGCAGTACTTC many . TRBJ2-7 TRBV28
CASSLTPVRVARSSYEQYF TGTGCCAGCAGTTTAACCCCAGTTAGGGTAGCCAGGAGCTCCTACGAGCAGTACTTC many . TRBJ2-7 TRBV12-3/TRBV12-4
CASSSSGETGPNEQFF TGTGCCAGCAGCTCCTCAGGGGAGACAGGGCCCAATGAGCAGTTCTTC . TRBD1 TRBJ2-1 TRBV7-3
CASRPGLAAYEQYF TGTGCCAGCAGACCTGGACTAGCGGCCTACGAGCAGTACTTC many TRBD2 TRBJ2-7 TRBV6-1
CASSSDAPDSQYF TGTGCCAGCAGTTCGGACGCTCCGGATTCCCAGTACTTC many . TRBJ2-5 TRBV5-6
CSARGTEVRETQYF TGCAGTGCTAGGGGGACAGAGGTCCGAGAGACCCAGTACTTC many TRBD1 TRBJ2-5 TRBV20-1
CASSQQGWGGYTF TGTGCCAGCAGCCAACAGGGGTGGGGTGGCTACACCTTC few TRBD1 TRBJ1-2 TRBV2
CASSPSWGGGHNEQFF TGTGCCAGCTCTCCTTCTTGGGGGGGAGGACACAATGAGCAGTTCTTC many TRBD2 TRBJ2-1 TRBV7-8
CASSIKGIGGRSYNEQFF TGTGCCAGTAGTATAAAGGGCATAGGCGGTCGCTCCTACAATGAGCAGTTCTTC . . TRBJ2-1 TRBV19
CASTWTPNNEQYF TGTGCCAGCACCTGGACTCCGAATAACGAGCAGTACTTC . . TRBJ2-7 TRBV5-5
CASSPRSDRLGGNQPQHF TGTGCCAGCAGCCCTAGGTCGGACAGGCTCGGAGGCAATCAGCCCCAGCATTTT . TRBD1 TRBJ1-5 TRBV7-2
CASSGTPNYGYTF TGTGCCAGCAGCGGGACACCAAACTATGGCTACACCTTC many . TRBJ1-2 TRBV11-2
CASSLRTTGWGETQYF TGTGCCAGCAGCTTACGAACGACAGGGTGGGGAGAGACCCAGTACTTC many TRBD1 TRBJ2-5 TRBV11-2
CASTGETSEAFF TGTGCCAGCACAGGGGAGACGTCTGAAGCTTTCTTT . . TRBJ1-1 TRBV7-2
CSVELGQGMEKLFF TGCAGCGTTGAACTTGGACAGGGGATGGAAAAACTGTTTTTT many TRBD1 TRBJ1-4 TRBV29-1
CASSLDRVYGYTF TGTGCCAGCAGCTTGGACCGGGTGTATGGCTACACCTTC . . TRBJ1-2 TRBV5-6
CASSYEAPGAAGANVLTF TGTGCCAGCAGTTACGAGGCCCCCGGAGCTGCTGGGGCCAACGTCCTGACTTTC few . TRBJ2-6 TRBV6-6